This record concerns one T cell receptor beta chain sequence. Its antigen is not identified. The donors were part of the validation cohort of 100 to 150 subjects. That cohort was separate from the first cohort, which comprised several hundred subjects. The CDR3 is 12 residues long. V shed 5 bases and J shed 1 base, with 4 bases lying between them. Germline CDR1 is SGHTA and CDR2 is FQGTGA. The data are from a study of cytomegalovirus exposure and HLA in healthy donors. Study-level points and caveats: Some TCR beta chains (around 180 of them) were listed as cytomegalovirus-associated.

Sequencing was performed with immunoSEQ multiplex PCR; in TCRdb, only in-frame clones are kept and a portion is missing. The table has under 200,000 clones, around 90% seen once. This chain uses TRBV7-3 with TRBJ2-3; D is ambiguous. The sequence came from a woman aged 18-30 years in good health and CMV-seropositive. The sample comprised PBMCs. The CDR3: CASSPGTDTQYF. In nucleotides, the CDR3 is TGTGCCAGCAGCCCCGGCACAGATACGCAGTATTTT.